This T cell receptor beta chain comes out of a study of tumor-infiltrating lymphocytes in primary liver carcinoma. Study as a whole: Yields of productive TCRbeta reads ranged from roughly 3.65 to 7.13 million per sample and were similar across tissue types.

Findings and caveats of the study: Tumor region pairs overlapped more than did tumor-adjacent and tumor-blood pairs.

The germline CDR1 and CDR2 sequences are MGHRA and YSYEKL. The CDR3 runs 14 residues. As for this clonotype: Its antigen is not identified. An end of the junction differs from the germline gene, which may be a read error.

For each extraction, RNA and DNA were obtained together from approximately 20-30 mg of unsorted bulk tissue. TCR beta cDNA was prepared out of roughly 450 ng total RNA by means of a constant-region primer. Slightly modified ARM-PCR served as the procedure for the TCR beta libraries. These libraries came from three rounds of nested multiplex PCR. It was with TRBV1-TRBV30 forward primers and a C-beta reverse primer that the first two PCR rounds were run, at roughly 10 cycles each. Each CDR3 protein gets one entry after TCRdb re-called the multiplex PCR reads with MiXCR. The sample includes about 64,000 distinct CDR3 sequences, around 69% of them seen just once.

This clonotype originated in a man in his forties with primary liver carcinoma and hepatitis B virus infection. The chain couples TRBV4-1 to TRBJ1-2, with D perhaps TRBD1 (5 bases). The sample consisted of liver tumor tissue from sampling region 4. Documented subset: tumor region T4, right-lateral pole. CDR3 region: CASGQGNRSYGYTF. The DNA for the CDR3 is TGCGCCAGCGGCCAAGGGAACAGGAGCTATGGCTACACCTTC.